The entry below describes one T cell receptor beta chain. This CDR3 has 13 amino acids. V was cut by 4 bases and J by 5 bases, with 11 bases left in between. CDR1 is SGDLS and CDR2 is YYNGEE in the germline V gene. The library labeled individual cDNA molecules by adding unique molecular identifiers to them. TCRdb analysed the RACE reads with MiXCR anew, one entry per CDR3 protein. The sample has around 180,000 distinct CDR3 sequences, approximately 31% seen once. The time point: pre-sensitization, week 0. Treatment described: therapeutic diphenylcyclopropenone sensitization with weekly scalp DPC. Each patch test followed a blood draw. These data originate in a study of human T cells and chemical hapten exposure.

This specimen was whole blood, taken in connection with sensitization to the hapten diphenylcyclopropenone (DPC). The TCR originated in a woman between 25 and 40 years old with alopecia areata. Some clones in this sample may be carry-over from other donors' samples. V and J are TRBV9 and TRBJ2-3; D gene unclear. This CDR3 reads CASSPNLGDTQYF. The CDR3 nucleotides read TGTGCCAGCAGCCCCAACTTGGGAGATACGCAGTATTTT.